This T cell receptor beta chain was sequenced during a study of T cell responses to AZD1222 COVID-19 vaccine. Points from the study as a whole: Donors were largely white British and mainly female; clonal diversity was possibly underestimated. Nearly half of spike-specific TCRs reportedly target unmutated variant regions.

Here immunoSEQ multiplex PCR was the method, and the copy in TCRdb shows in-frame clones only, minus some. The sample includes some 84,000 clones, 70% to 90% seen only once; the top ten take 9.5% to 13%. The germline V gene has CDR1 LGHNA and CDR2 YNFKEQ. Trimming stripped 0 bases from V and 2 bases from J, with 14 bases between. This CDR3 contains 17 residues. To note about this clone: The antigen is not known.

Second doses that came at about 4 or about 12 weeks were put together. The input for sequencing was peripheral blood, taken 28 days after the second AZD1222 dose. The V call is TRBV4-2, the J call TRBJ1-5; D call uncertain. The sequence derives from an adult who received the AZD1222 COVID-19 vaccine. Here the CDR3 DNA reads TGTGCCAGCAGCCAAGAACCCCAAGTGTATGGCAATCAGCCCCAGCATTTT. Translated, it gives CASSQEPQVYGNQPQHF.